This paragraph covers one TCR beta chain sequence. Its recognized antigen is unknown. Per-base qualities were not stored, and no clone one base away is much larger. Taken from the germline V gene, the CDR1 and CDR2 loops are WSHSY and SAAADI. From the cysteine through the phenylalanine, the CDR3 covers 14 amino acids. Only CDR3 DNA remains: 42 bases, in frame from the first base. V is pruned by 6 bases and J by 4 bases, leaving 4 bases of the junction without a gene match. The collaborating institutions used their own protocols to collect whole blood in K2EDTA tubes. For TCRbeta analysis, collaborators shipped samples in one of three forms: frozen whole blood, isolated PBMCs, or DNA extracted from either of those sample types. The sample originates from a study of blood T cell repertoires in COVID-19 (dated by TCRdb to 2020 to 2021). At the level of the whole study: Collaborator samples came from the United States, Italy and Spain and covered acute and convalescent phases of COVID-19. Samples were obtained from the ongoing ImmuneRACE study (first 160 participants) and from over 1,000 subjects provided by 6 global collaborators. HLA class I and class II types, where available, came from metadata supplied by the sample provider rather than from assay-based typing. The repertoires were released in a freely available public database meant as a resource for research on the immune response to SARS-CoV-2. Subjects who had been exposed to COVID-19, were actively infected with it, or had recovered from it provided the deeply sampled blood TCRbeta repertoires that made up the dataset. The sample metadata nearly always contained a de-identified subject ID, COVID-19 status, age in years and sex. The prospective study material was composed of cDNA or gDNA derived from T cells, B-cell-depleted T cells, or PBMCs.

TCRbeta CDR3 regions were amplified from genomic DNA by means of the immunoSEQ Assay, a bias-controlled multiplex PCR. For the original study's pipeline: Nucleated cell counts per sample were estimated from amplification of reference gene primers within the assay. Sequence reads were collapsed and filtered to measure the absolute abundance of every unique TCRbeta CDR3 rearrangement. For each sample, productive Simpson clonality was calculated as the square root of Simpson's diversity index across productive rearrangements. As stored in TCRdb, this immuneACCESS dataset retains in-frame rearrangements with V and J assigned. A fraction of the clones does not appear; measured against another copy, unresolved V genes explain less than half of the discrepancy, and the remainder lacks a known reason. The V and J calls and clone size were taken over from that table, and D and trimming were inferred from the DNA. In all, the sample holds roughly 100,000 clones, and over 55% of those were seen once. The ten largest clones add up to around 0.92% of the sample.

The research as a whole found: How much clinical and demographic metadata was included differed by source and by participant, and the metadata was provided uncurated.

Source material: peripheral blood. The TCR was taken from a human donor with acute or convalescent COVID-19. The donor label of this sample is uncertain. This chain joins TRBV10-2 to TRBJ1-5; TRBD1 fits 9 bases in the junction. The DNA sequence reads TGCGCCAGCAGCCCGACAGGGGGGAATCAGCCCCAGCATTTT. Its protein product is CASSPTGGNQPQHF.